What follows are 28 T cell receptor beta chains derived from one specimen sequenced in a study of blood T cell repertoires in COVID-19. Clones were sequenced by immunoSEQ multiplex PCR, and TCRdb holds only the in-frame ones, with some missing. The table has about 310,000 clones, around 87% seen once. The specimen was peripheral blood. The receptors come from a woman aged 50 to 65 who had recovered from COVID-19.

The V and J genes are TRBV19 and TRBJ1-5; 9 bases align to TRBD1. Germline V gives CDR1 LNHDA, CDR2 SQIVND (reference sequence). With V trimmed by 8 bases and J by 4 bases, 3 bases remained unmatched. There are 13 residues in the CDR3. CDR3 sequence reads: CASWDRENQPQHF. The CDR3 bases are TGTGCCAGTTGGGACAGGGAGAATCAGCCCCAGCATTTT.

A single count supports this clone. The V call is TRBV5-6, the J call TRBJ2-1, with D perhaps TRBD1 (5 bases). The germline CDR1 and CDR2 sequences are SGHDT and YYEEEE. This CDR3 region has 14 residues. Trimming took 1 base from V and 3 from J, leaving 8 bases between them. CDR3 in amino acids: CASSLPGIYNEQFF. In DNA, the CDR3 is TGTGCCAGCAGCTTGCCAGGGATCTACAATGAGCAGTTCTTC.

CDR3 protein: CASSPTGGPSNYGYTF. The CDR3 DNA reads as TGTGCCAGCAGCCCAACCGGGGGACCATCAAACTATGGCTACACCTTC. The rearrangement uses TRBV5-6 and TRBJ1-2; D may be TRBD1 (5 bases). V lost 4 bases, J lost 2 bases, and 18 bases lay in between. Germline-derived CDR1 and CDR2 are SGHDT and YYEEEE. This CDR3 has 16 residues.

This clone was seen more than once but under ten times. The chain combines TRBV3-1 (or the pseudogene TRBV3-2) with TRBJ1-6; the D is unclear. Trimming pared 1 base from V and 8 bases from J, leaving 6 bases between. The CDR3 totals 13 residues. Looked up from germline, CDR1 is LGHDT and CDR2 is YNNKEL (reference sequence). The CDR3 DNA is TGTGCCAGCAGCCAAGGGCGGGATTCACCCCTCCACTTT. Its protein product is CASSQGRDSPLHF.

This clone was seen only once. The V call is TRBV6-2 or TRBV6-3, the J call TRBJ2-1; 8 bases line up with TRBD1. In germline, CDR1 is MNHEY, CDR2 SVGEGT. V gave up 4 bases and J gave up 6 bases; unmatched junction bases: 5. The length of the CDR3 is 14 residues. CDR3 amino acids: CASSSYRGSNEQFF. DNA for the CDR3: TGTGCCAGCAGTTCGTACAGGGGGAGCAATGAGCAGTTCTTC.

J is TRBJ2-2 and V is TRBV5-4; tentative D call: TRBD1 (6 bases). The ends were cut back, 1 base at V and 0 bases at J, with 10 bases in the middle. The CDR3 runs 16 residues. Germline assignment: CDR1 SGHNT and CDR2 YYREEE (reference sequence). Written as DNA, the CDR3 is TGTGCCAGCAGCTTGTTCAACAGGGCGAACACCGGGGAGCTGTTTTTT. Encoded protein: CASSLFNRANTGELFF.

The chain uses TRBV5-4 and TRBJ1-2; D remains ambiguous. The CDR3 has 16 residues. From germline, CDR1 is SGHNT and CDR2 YYREEE (reference sequence). V lost 0 bases to trimming and J lost 0 bases, with 12 bases between them. CDR3 loop: CASSLVGRSSNYGYTF. CDR3 coding DNA: TGTGCCAGCAGCTTGGTAGGAAGGAGTTCTAACTATGGCTACACCTTC.

The rearrangement links TRBV11-2 to TRBJ1-6, with D perhaps matching TRBD1 (5 bases). V dropped 6 bases and J dropped 6 bases, with 12 bases sitting between them. The V gene's germline CDR1 is SGHAT and CDR2 FQNNGV. This CDR3 region has 14 residues. In DNA, the CDR3 is TGTGCCAGCAGGCGACAGAATATTAATTCACCCCTCCACTTT. It is translated as CASRRQNINSPLHF.

The chain joins TRBV7-2 to TRBJ1-5; 7 bases match TRBD1. CDR3 length: 15 amino acids. CDR1 is SGHTA, CDR2 FQGNSA, per germline. J was trimmed by 8 bases and V by 3 bases; bases with no gene match: 10. CDR3 loop: CASSFDGQGVEPQHF. Written as DNA, the CDR3 is TGTGCCAGCAGCTTTGACGGTCAGGGGGTTGAGCCCCAGCATTTT.

The V and J genes are TRBV15 and TRBJ1-1; 8 bases align to TRBD1. The CDR3 contains 14 residues. Germline V CDR1 and CDR2: LNHNV, YYDKDF (reference sequence). Trimming removed 0 bases from V and 5 bases from J; junction bases left unmatched: 2. The CDR3 loop is CATSRETGGTEAFF. For the CDR3, the DNA is TGTGCCACCAGCAGAGAAACAGGGGGAACTGAAGCTTTCTTT.

The chain employs TRBV4-3 and TRBJ1-4, with TRBD1 matching over 8 bases. The CDR3 sequence is 15 residues long. Germline V gene lookup returns CDR1 LGHNA and CDR2 YSLEER. V dropped 2 bases and J dropped 7; count of bases not matched to a gene: 6. The CDR3 here is CASSQTPGQGEKLFF. CDR3 DNA: TGCGCCAGCAGCCAAACTCCTGGACAGGGTGAAAAACTGTTTTTT.

The genes are TRBV25-1 and TRBJ2-5, with TRBD2 matching over 8 bases. This CDR3 is built from 14 residues. The junction had 7 bases not matched to a gene; V was cut back by 5 bases and J by 5 bases. The germline gives CDR1 MGHDK, CDR2 SYGVNS. CDR3 bases: TGTGCCAGCAGTAGTACTCTAGCGGGTGAGACCCAGTACTTC. Protein: CASSSTLAGETQYF.

The gene calls are TRBV15 and TRBJ1-3, with 8 bases matching TRBD1. Trimming cost V 2 bases and J 4 bases; bases outside gene matches: 4. CDR3 size: 15 residues. Germline V gene data show CDR1 as LNHNV and CDR2 as YYDKDF (reference sequence). The CDR3 DNA sequence: TGTGCCACCAGCAGATACAGGGGGTCAGGAAACACCATATATTTT. It encodes CATSRYRGSGNTIYF. Using reference TRBV15 and TRBJ1-3 for the parts outside the CDR3, the full variable domain is DAMVIQNPRYQVTQFGKPVTLSCSQTLNHNVMYWYQQKSSQAPKLLFHYYDKDFNNEADTPDNFQSRRPNTSFCFLDIRSPGLGDTAMYLCATSRYRGSGNTIYFGEGSWLTVV.

The chain links TRBV19 to TRBJ2-3; perhaps TRBD1 as D (6 bases). This CDR3 region has 14 residues. Germline loops: CDR1 LNHDA, CDR2 SQIVND (reference sequence). Between the trimmed V and J ends, which lost 5 bases and 8 bases, there was a span of 17 bases. Here the CDR3 DNA reads TGTGCCAGTAGTGTTACTTCGCTAGGGGGTACGCAGTATTTT. This sequence encodes CASSVTSLGGTQYF.

This clone has only a few counts. An end of the junction differs from the germline gene, which may be a read error. The genes are TRBV5-1 and TRBJ1-1; the D gene is possibly TRBD1 (6 bases). Germline values: CDR1 SGHRS, CDR2 YFSETQ. There are 15 residues in the CDR3. CDR3: CASSVRDTMNTESFF. The CDR3 nucleotides are TGCGCCAGCAGCGTCCGGGACACCATGAACACTGAATCTTTCTTT.

This rearrangement joins TRBV9 to TRBJ1-2, with D perhaps matching TRBD1 (5 bases). The CDR3 contains 16 residues. The ends were cut back, 3 bases at V and 5 bases at J, with 20 bases in the middle. Germline CDR1 is SGDLS and CDR2 is YYNGEE. CDR3 sequence reads: CASSESGTAEGYGYTF. CDR3 coding DNA: TGTGCCAGCAGCGAGTCAGGGACCGCGGAGGGATATGGCTACACCTTC.

The chain couples TRBV29-1 to TRBJ1-2; 9 nucleotides match TRBD1. The J segment lost 6 bases and the V segment lost 8 bases, leaving 7 bases of the junction unmatched. Germline V gives CDR1 SQVTM, CDR2 ANQGSEA. The CDR3 extends over 12 amino acids. The CDR3 region is CSTGQGVDGYTF. The CDR3 DNA follows: TGCAGCACGGGACAGGGAGTTGATGGCTACACCTTC.

The chain employs TRBV19 and TRBJ1-5; 9 bases agree with TRBD1. Per germline, CDR1 LNHDA and CDR2 SQIVND (reference sequence). Unmatched junction bases numbered 7, after V lost 6 bases and J lost 1 base. The CDR3 is made up of 16 amino acids. The CDR3 sequence: CASSPGTGISNQPQHF. The CDR3 DNA follows: TGTGCCAGTAGCCCCGGGACAGGGATCAGCAATCAGCCCCAGCATTTT.

This chain uses TRBV5-1 with TRBJ2-3; 8 bases are a match to TRBD1. Germline values: CDR1 SGHRS, CDR2 YFSETQ. This CDR3 has 16 residues. V dropped 3 bases and J dropped 1; count of bases not matched to a gene: 7. Here the CDR3 reads CASSSGGTGGTDTQYF. The CDR3 nucleotides are TGCGCCAGCAGCTCGGGCGGGACAGGTGGCACAGATACGCAGTATTTT.

This sequence joins TRBV29-1 and TRBJ1-2; the match to TRBD1 covers 11 bases. V was clipped by 6 bases and J by 4 bases; unmatched bases: 7. The CDR3 runs 14 residues. CDR1 is SQVTM, CDR2 ANQGSEA, per germline. Here the CDR3 reads CSVVPGQGVYGYTF. The CDR3 region has the DNA TGCAGCGTCGTCCCGGGACAGGGGGTCTATGGCTACACCTTC.

The chain joins TRBV5-1 to TRBJ2-7, with 7 bases lining up with TRBD1. The V gene's germline CDR1 is SGHRS and CDR2 YFSETQ. This CDR3 has 14 amino acids. J was trimmed by 1 base and V by 0 bases; bases with no gene match: 1. Here the CDR3 DNA reads TGCGCCAGCAGCTTGGACAGGGGATCCTACGAGCAGTACTTC. Amino acids: CASSLDRGSYEQYF.

This sequence joins TRBV5-1 and TRBJ2-5, with 11 bases matching TRBD1. V lost 0 bases to trimming and J lost 1 base; unmatched junction nucleotides: 5. The CDR3 consists of 17 residues. Germline V gene lookup returns CDR1 SGHRS and CDR2 YFSETQ. This CDR3 reads CASSLGGGTGGQETQYF. The CDR3 DNA is TGCGCCAGCAGCTTGGGCGGAGGGACAGGGGGCCAAGAGACCCAGTACTTC.

The rearrangement joins TRBV6-5 to TRBJ1-2, with 8 bases identical to TRBD1. After removal of 5 bases from V and 0 bases from J, the junction contained 5 bases not matched to a gene. Germline V CDR1 and CDR2: MNHEY, SVGAGI. This CDR3 is 15 amino acids long. Here the CDR3 reads CASSLLTGANYGYTF. The CDR3, as DNA: TGTGCCAGCAGTCTGCTGACAGGGGCTAACTATGGCTACACCTTC.

CDR3 in DNA: TGTGCCAGCAGTTCGCCCGACAGGGCGCCCGACGAGCAGTACTTC. Translated: CASSSPDRAPDEQYF. The rearrangement links TRBV28 to TRBJ2-7; 7 nucleotides match TRBD1. V lost 4 bases and J lost 5; bases outside the gene matches: 11. The CDR3 is 15 residues long. Germline-derived CDR1 and CDR2 are MDHEN and SYDVKM.

This clone was picked up one time. The chain couples TRBV19 to TRBJ2-4; 7 bases are shared with TRBD2. The CDR3 contains 15 residues. V lost 5 bases and J lost 0; bases outside the gene matches: 4. From germline, CDR1 is LNHDA and CDR2 SQIVND (reference sequence). The CDR3 is CASSGRELAKNIQYF. The DNA for the CDR3 is TGTGCCAGTAGTGGGAGGGAATTAGCCAAAAACATTCAGTACTTC.

Points on this clone: This sample includes further DNA sequences coding for the same CDR3. The rearrangement links TRBV7-8 to TRBJ2-7; possibly TRBD2 for D (5 bases). Deletions cut 2 bases from V and 3 bases from J, with 14 bases between. Germline assignment: CDR1 SGHVS and CDR2 FQNEAQ. The CDR3 has 15 amino acids. The CDR3 reads CASSLPPLGLYEQYF. The CDR3 region has the DNA TGTGCCAGCAGCTTACCACCTCTAGGACTCTACGAGCAGTACTTC. Full variable domain (rest looked up from reference TRBV7-8 and TRBJ2-7): GAGVSQSPRYKVAKRGQDVALRCDPISGHVSLFWYQQALGQGPEFLTYFQNEAQLDKSGLPSDRFFAERPEGSVSTLKIQRTQQEDSAVYLCASSLPPLGLYEQYFGPGTRLTVT.

This chain links TRBV10-3 with TRBJ2-5, with D perhaps matching TRBD1 (5 bases). Germline CDR1 is ENHRY and CDR2 is SYGVKD. This CDR3 comprises 13 residues. Trimming took off 6 bases at V and 1 base at J, with 9 bases between the two ends. The CDR3 DNA reads TGTGCCATCAGACTGGACACCCAAGAGACCCAGTACTTC. This translates into CAIRLDTQETQYF.

This chain connects TRBV11-2 to TRBJ1-2; D possibly corresponds to TRBD1 (6 bases). Germline loops: CDR1 SGHAT, CDR2 FQNNGV. The CDR3 has 15 residues. Trimming cost V 4 bases and J 8 bases, with 20 bases left between them. Here the CDR3 reads CASSSIGLRGIGYTF. In DNA, the CDR3 is TGTGCCAGCAGCTCTATCGGGTTAAGGGGGATCGGCTACACCTTC. Looking up the rest from reference TRBV11-2 and TRBJ1-2 gives the full variable domain: EAGVAQSPRYKIIEKRQSVAFWCNPISGHATLYWYQQILGQGPKLLIQFQNNGVVDDSQLPKDRFSAERLKGVDSTLKIQPAKLEDSAVYLCASSSIGLRGIGYTFGSGTRLTVV.